This T cell receptor beta chain appears in the sequencing data of a study of T-cell reconstitution after alpha-beta-depleted transplantation in children. Unique molecular identifiers were used to barcode this TCRbeta library. TCRdb ran MiXCR on the PCR reads and lists one entry per CDR3 protein. The sample shows approximately 640,000 distinct CDR3 sequences, around 17% of them seen only once. This clonotype was detected a few times. This TCR derives from a human donor who donated a stem cell graft to a child with acute myeloid leukemia. The sample consisted of PBMCs from the stem cell graft donor, taken from the stem cell graft.

CDR3: CASRGTGRTDTQYF. In DNA form, the CDR3 reads TGTGCCAGCCGAGGAACAGGCCGCACAGATACGCAGTATTTT. V and J are TRBV12-3 or TRBV12-4 and TRBJ2-3; D may be TRBD1 (5 bases). The CDR3 consists of 14 residues. Trimming removed 8 bases at V and 1 base at J, with 13 bases between.